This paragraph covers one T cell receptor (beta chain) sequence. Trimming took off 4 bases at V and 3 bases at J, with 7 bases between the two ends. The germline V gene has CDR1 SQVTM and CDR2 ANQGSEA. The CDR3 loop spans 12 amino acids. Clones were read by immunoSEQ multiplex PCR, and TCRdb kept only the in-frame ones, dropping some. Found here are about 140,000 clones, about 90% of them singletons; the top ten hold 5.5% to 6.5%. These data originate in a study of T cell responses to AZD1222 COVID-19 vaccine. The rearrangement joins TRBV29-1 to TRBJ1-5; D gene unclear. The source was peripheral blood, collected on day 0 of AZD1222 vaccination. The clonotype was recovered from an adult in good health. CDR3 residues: CSVGGYNQPQHF. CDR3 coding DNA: TGCAGCGTTGGGGGATACAATCAGCCCCAGCATTTT. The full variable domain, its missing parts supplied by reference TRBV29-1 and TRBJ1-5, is SAVISQKPSRDICQRGTSLTIQCQVDSQVTMMFWYRQQPGQSLTLIATANQGSEATYESGFVIDKFPISRPNLTFSTLTVSNMSPEDSSIYLCSVGGYNQPQHFGDGTRLSIL.